One sample yielded the 20 T cell receptor beta chains listed below, sequenced in a study of blood T cell repertoires in COVID-19. Sequencing was performed with immunoSEQ multiplex PCR; in TCRdb, only in-frame clones are kept and a portion is missing. The sample comprises roughly 260,000 clones, roughly 87% of which are singletons, and about 2.2% rests with the top ten. Input material: peripheral blood. These receptors were obtained from a woman in her 50s who had recovered from COVID-19.

The V call is TRBV11-2, the J call TRBJ2-7; possible D gene TRBD1, 5 bases. The CDR3 contains 15 residues. V was shortened by 4 bases and J by 3 bases, with 16 bases between the two germline ends. CDR1 is SGHAT and CDR2 is FQNNGV in the germline V gene. The CDR3 DNA follows: TGTGCCAGCAGCTCACCCCCAGGGTACCTCTACGAGCAGTACTTC. Translating gives CASSSPPGYLYEQYF.

In this sample, this clone turned up once. The chain joins TRBV9 to TRBJ1-2; D not resolved. The V end lost 0 bases, the J end lost 2 bases, and 5 bases lay between the germline ends. The CDR3 length is 13 residues. The germline V gene has CDR1 SGDLS and CDR2 YYNGEE. CDR3 nucleotides: TGTGCCAGCAGCGTAGCCAGAAACTATGGCTACACCTTC. It codes for CASSVARNYGYTF.

The rearrangement joins TRBV4-3 to TRBJ1-2, with a weak D call TRBD1 (6 bases). Germline-derived CDR1 and CDR2 are LGHNA and YSLEER. The V end lost 0 bases, the J end lost 4 bases, and 15 bases lay between the germline ends. The CDR3 covers 16 residues. In DNA, the CDR3 is TGCGCCAGCAGCCAAGATAGCGGGGGCGATCCCTATGGCTACACCTTC. This encodes CASSQDSGGDPYGYTF.

The rearrangement uses TRBV6-5 and TRBJ2-1, with D hard to call. The CDR3 length is 14 residues. The ends were cut back, 6 bases at V and 5 bases at J, with 14 bases in the middle. CDR1 MNHEY and CDR2 SVGAGI come from the germline V gene. CDR3 DNA sequence: TGTGCCAGCAGGTACAGCTACACAGACAATGAGCAGTTCTTC. The encoded protein is CASRYSYTDNEQFF.

The rearrangement links TRBV7-2 to TRBJ2-7, with D tentatively TRBD1 (5 bases). Trimming cost V 0 bases and J 3 bases, with 15 bases left between them. This CDR3 has 16 residues. The germline V gene encodes CDR1 SGHTA and CDR2 FQGNSA. CDR3 nucleotide sequence: TGTGCCAGCAGCTTAGCCCGGCAGGGTAAGGGCTACGAGCAGTACTTC. Protein: CASSLARQGKGYEQYF. The complete variable domain, with remaining parts taken from reference TRBV7-2 and TRBJ2-7, reads GAGVSQSPSNKVTEKGKDVELRCDPISGHTALYWYRQSLGQGLEFLIYFQGNSAPDKSGLPSDRFSAERTGGSVSTLTIQRTQQEDSAVYLCASSLARQGKGYEQYFGPGTRLTVT.

V gene TRBV18 combines with J gene TRBJ2-1; no firm D call. Trimming removed 2 bases from V and 7 bases from J, with 12 bases in between. The germline CDR1 and CDR2 sequences are KGHSH and LQKENI. There are 14 residues in the CDR3. This CDR3 is CASSPVEWSNEQFF. The CDR3 bases are TGTGCCAGCTCACCAGTCGAATGGAGTAATGAGCAGTTCTTC. Variable domain in full (rest from reference TRBV18 and TRBJ2-1): NAGVMQNPRHLVRRRGQEARLRCSPMKGHSHVYWYRQLPEEGLKFMVYLQKENIIDESGMPKERFSAEFPKEGPSILRIQQVVRGDSAAYFCASSPVEWSNEQFFGPGTRLTVL.

The chain has TRBV9 and TRBJ1-5; a possible D gene is TRBD1 (5 bases). V lost 0 bases and J lost 6, with 13 bases in between. The CDR3 length is 15 residues. Germline CDR1 SGDLS, CDR2 YYNGEE. CDR3 coding DNA: TGTGCCAGCAGCGTAGGGGGGGGTGAGACTCAGCCCCAGCATTTT. It codes for CASSVGGGETQPQHF.

The chain is built from TRBV9 and TRBJ1-3; a possible D gene is TRBD1 (6 bases). CDR3 length equals 15 residues. The germline V gene encodes CDR1 SGDLS and CDR2 YYNGEE. The V and J ends lost 2 bases and 4 bases respectively, with 13 bases between them. The CDR3 nucleotides read TGTGCCAGCAGCGTTACAGGGCATCCAGGAAACACCATATATTTT. Its protein product is CASSVTGHPGNTIYF.

This chain joins TRBV6-2 or TRBV6-3 and TRBJ1-5, with TRBD1 as a possible D gene (5 bases). V lost 7 bases and J 5 bases, leaving 12 bases between the germline ends. Germline V lookup: CDR1 MNHEY, CDR2 SVGEGT. The CDR3 has 13 residues. CDR3 sequence (DNA): TGTGCCAGCACCCCCGGGACTTATCAGCCCCAGCATTTT. It codes for CASTPGTYQPQHF.

This clone was counted only a few times. The chain combines TRBV18 with TRBJ1-1; 9 bases map to TRBD1. The CDR3 loop spans 15 amino acids. Germline CDR1 KGHSH, CDR2 LQKENI. Trimming cost V 5 bases and J 6 bases; bases outside gene matches: 10. CDR3 residues: CASSSQSDRGAEAFF. The CDR3, as DNA: TGTGCCAGCTCATCTCAATCGGACAGGGGCGCTGAAGCTTTCTTT.

The V call is TRBV10-3, the J call TRBJ1-2; 10 bases are shared with TRBD1. This CDR3 comprises 12 residues. V lost 10 bases to trimming and J lost 12 bases; unmatched junction nucleotides: 11. Germline-derived CDR1 and CDR2 are ENHRY and SYGVKD. The CDR3 is CATQRTGGFNTF. As DNA, the CDR3 is TGTGCCACCCAGCGGACAGGGGGTTTCAACACCTTC.

CDR3 region: CASSSQGAGETQYF. The CDR3 region has the DNA TGTGCCAGCAGCTCACAGGGGGCCGGTGAGACCCAGTACTTC. The chain carries TRBV2 and TRBJ2-5; 9 nucleotides agree with TRBD1. Per germline, CDR1 SNHLY and CDR2 FYNNEI. This CDR3 is built from 14 residues. The ends lost 6 bases at V and 5 bases at J; junction bases unmatched: 7. Together with reference TRBV2 and TRBJ2-5, the CDR3 gives the full variable domain: EPEVTQTPSHQVTQMGQEVILRCVPISNHLYFYWYRQILGQKVEFLVSFYNNEISEKSEIFDDQFSVERPDGSNFTLKIRSTKLEDSAMYFCASSSQGAGETQYFGPGTRLLVL.

The chain uses TRBV28 and TRBJ1-1; tentative D call: TRBD1 (5 bases). This CDR3 region has 11 residues. Trimming took off 3 bases at V and 10 bases at J, with 9 bases between the two ends. The germline V gene encodes CDR1 MDHEN and CDR2 SYDVKM. Here the CDR3 DNA reads TGTGCCAGCAGTTTGGTGGGGGGAGCTTTCTTT. Translated, it gives CASSLVGGAFF.

This clone has only one observation. The rearrangement uses TRBV30 and TRBJ1-2; D uncertain. Trimming pared 4 bases from V and 4 bases from J, leaving 19 bases between. Germline loops: CDR1 GTSNPN, CDR2 SVGIG (reference sequence). This CDR3 region has 15 residues. The CDR3 loop is CAWTLGRDRSYGYTF. The CDR3 nucleotides read TGTGCCTGGACCCTGGGGAGGGATCGGAGCTATGGCTACACCTTC.

The table lists this clone with a count of one. The genes are TRBV2 and TRBJ1-1; D is unclear. CDR1 is SNHLY, CDR2 FYNNEI, per germline. Trimming removed 7 bases at V and 5 bases at J, with 14 bases between. This CDR3 is built from 13 residues. The CDR3 DNA reads TGTGCCAGCATAACAGACGCGGGGACTGAAGCTTTCTTT. Protein product: CASITDAGTEAFF.

The chain combines TRBV4-2 with TRBJ2-7; TRBD2 matches at 15 bases. This CDR3 spans 20 amino acids. V shed 3 bases and J 2 bases; nucleotides not matched to a gene: 14. The germline V gene has CDR1 LGHNA and CDR2 YNFKEQ. The CDR3 spells CASSQAGGLAGGPGPYEQYF. The CDR3 DNA reads as TGTGCCAGCAGCCAGGCTGGTGGACTAGCGGGAGGGCCCGGGCCCTACGAGCAGTACTTC.

The rearrangement joins TRBV5-4 to TRBJ1-1; D perhaps matches TRBD1 (6 bases). The CDR3 contains 14 residues. Germline CDR1 is SGHNT and CDR2 is YYREEE (reference sequence). Trimming shortened V by 0 bases and J by 4 bases, and 10 bases separated the two germline ends. The chain's CDR3 is CASSLVRGGTEAFF. Written as DNA, the CDR3 is TGTGCCAGCAGCTTGGTTAGAGGGGGCACTGAAGCTTTCTTT.

The chain carries TRBV6-5 and TRBJ2-7; a weak D match, TRBD2 (6 bases). Trimming stripped 5 bases from V and 3 bases from J, with 14 bases between. The germline gives CDR1 MNHEY, CDR2 SVGAGI. The CDR3 is 14 residues long. The CDR3 spells CASSPQGLNYEQYF. The CDR3 DNA reads TGTGCCAGCAGTCCCCAGGGACTGAACTACGAGCAGTACTTC.

This chain uses TRBV30 with TRBJ1-4; D possibly corresponds to TRBD1 (5 bases). Trimming pared 8 bases from V and 1 base from J, leaving 11 bases between. The CDR3 sequence is 13 residues long. Germline V gene data show CDR1 as GTSNPN and CDR2 as SVGIG (reference sequence). The CDR3, as DNA: TGTGCCCTACTCAGGGAAACTAATGAAAAACTGTTTTTT. As protein: CALLRETNEKLFF.

This clone was seen once. The V gene is TRBV11-2, the J gene TRBJ2-3, with a tentative D call TRBD1 (6 bases). The V end lost 4 bases, the J end lost 3 bases, and 14 bases lay between the germline ends. This CDR3 is built from 15 residues. The germline gives CDR1 SGHAT, CDR2 FQNNGV. CDR3 sequence: CASSSTGRETDTQYF. Here the CDR3 DNA reads TGTGCCAGCAGCTCCACAGGGAGAGAGACAGATACGCAGTATTTT.